The entry that follows covers one TCR beta chain sequence. Its antigen is not known. This sample was included in a study of CD8 T cells in Susac syndrome. Regarding the study as a whole: In Susac patients, clonal expansion was not detected in CD4+ cells.

RNA was extracted with the RNeasy kit, and a quantity of about 0.5 to 1 ug was reverse transcribed using random hexamers. TCRdb fed the immunoSEQ multiplex PCR reads into MiXCR, producing one record per CDR3 protein. The data contain 160,000 or so distinct CDR3 sequences, around 94% of them singletons. Germline-derived CDR1 and CDR2 are LGHNT and FRNRAP. CDR3 length: 14 amino acids. V was clipped by 6 bases and J by 6 bases; unmatched bases: 11. The chain is built from TRBV12-5 and TRBJ2-7; 7 positions agree with TRBD1. The sequenced sample consisted of CD4+ T cells from PBMCs. This TCR came from a human donor with Susac syndrome. CDR3: CASGELRQGSEQYF. DNA of the CDR3: TGTGCTAGTGGGGAGCTTAGACAGGGCTCCGAGCAGTACTTC. Full variable domain (outside the CDR3, taken from reference TRBV12-5 and TRBJ2-7): DARVTQTPRHKVTEMGQEVTMRCQPILGHNTVFWYRQTMMQGLELLAYFRNRAPLDDSGMPKDRFSAEMPDATLATLKIQPSEPRDSAVYFCASGELRQGSEQYFGPGTRLTVT.